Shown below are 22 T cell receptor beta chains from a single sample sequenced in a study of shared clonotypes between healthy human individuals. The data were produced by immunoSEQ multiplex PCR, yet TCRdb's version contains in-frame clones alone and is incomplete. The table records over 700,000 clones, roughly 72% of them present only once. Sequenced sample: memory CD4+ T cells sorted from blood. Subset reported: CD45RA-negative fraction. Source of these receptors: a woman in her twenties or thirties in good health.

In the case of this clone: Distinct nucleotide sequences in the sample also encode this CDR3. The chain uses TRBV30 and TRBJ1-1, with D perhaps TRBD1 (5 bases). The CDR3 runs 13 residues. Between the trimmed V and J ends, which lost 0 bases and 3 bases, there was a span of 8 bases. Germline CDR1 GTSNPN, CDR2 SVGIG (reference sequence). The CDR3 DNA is TGTGCCTGGAGTGTACAAGGGGACACTGAAGCTTTCTTT. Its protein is CAWSVQGDTEAFF. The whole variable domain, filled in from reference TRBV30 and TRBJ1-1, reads SQTIHQWPATLVQPVGSPLSLECTVEGTSNPNLYWYRQAAGRGLQLLFYSVGIGQISSEVPQNLSASRPQDRQFILSSKKLLLSDSGFYLCAWSVQGDTEAFFGQGTRLTVV.

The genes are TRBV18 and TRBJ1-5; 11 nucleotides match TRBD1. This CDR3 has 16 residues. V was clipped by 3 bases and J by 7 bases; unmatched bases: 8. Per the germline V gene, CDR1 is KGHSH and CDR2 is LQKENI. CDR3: CASSPLDRGRSQPQHF. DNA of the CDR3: TGTGCCAGCTCACCTTTGGACAGGGGGCGGTCCCAGCCCCAGCATTTT.

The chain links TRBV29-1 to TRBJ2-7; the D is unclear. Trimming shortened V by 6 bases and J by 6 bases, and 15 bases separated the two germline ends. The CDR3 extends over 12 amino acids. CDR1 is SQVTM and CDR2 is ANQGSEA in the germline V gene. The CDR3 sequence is CSVTSAVREQYF. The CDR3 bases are TGCAGCGTGACCTCAGCTGTTCGCGAGCAGTACTTC.

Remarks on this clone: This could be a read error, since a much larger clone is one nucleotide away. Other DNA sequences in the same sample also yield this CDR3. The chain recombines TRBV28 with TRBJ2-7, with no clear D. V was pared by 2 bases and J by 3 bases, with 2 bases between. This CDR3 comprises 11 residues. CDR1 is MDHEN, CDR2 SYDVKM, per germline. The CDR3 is CASSLDYEQYF. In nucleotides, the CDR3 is TGTGCCAGCAGTTTAGACTACGAGCAGTACTTC.

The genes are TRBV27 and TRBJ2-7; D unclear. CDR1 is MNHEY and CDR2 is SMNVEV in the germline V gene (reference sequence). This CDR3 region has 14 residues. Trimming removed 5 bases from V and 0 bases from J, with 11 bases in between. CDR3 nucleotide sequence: TGTGCCAGCAGTCGTTCGGCGGACTCCTACGAGCAGTACTTC. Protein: CASSRSADSYEQYF.

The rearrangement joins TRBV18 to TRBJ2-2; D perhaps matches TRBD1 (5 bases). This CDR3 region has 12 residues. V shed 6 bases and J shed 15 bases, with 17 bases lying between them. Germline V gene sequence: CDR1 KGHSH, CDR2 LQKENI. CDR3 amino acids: CASSGAQGLMFF. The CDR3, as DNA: TGTGCCAGCTCGGGCGCCCAGGGATTAATGTTTTTT.

Here the CDR3 reads CASSLEAGQETQYF. DNA for the CDR3: TGTGCCAGCAGCTTAGAGGCAGGGCAAGAGACCCAGTACTTC. The gene calls are TRBV11-1 and TRBJ2-5, with D possibly TRBD1 on 5 matching bases. The CDR3 extends over 14 amino acids. Germline lookup yields CDR1 SGHAT and CDR2 FQDESV (reference sequence). V gave up 1 base and J gave up 2 bases, with 8 bases separating them.

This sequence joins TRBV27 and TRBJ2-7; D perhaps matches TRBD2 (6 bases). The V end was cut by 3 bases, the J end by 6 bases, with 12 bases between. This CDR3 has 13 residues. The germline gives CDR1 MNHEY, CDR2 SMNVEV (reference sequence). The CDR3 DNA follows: TGTGCCAGCAGTTTCAGCGGGCAGCGCGAGCAGTACTTC. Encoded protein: CASSFSGQREQYF.

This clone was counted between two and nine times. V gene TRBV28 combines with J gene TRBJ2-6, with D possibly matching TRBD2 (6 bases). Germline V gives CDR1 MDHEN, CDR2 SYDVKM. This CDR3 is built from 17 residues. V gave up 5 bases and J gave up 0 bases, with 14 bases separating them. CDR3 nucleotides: TGTGCCAGCAGTGGGGGACTGGGCCGCTCTGGGGCCAACGTCCTGACTTTC. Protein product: CASSGGLGRSGANVLTF.

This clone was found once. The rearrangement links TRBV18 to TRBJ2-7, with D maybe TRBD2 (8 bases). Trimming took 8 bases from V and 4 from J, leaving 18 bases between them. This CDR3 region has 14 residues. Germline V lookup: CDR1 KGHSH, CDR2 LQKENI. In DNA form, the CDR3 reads TGTGCCAGCACGGGGGGGACAGACAATTACGAGCAGTACTTC. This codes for CASTGGTDNYEQYF.

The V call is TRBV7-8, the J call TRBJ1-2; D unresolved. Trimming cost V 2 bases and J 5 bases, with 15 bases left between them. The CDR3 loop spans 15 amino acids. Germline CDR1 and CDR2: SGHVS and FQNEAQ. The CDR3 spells CASSLSLSAGYGYTF. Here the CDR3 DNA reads TGTGCCAGCAGCTTAAGCCTCTCGGCAGGATATGGCTACACCTTC. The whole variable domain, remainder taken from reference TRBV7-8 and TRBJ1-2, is GAGVSQSPRYKVAKRGQDVALRCDPISGHVSLFWYQQALGQGPEFLTYFQNEAQLDKSGLPSDRFFAERPEGSVSTLKIQRTQQEDSAVYLCASSLSLSAGYGYTFGSGTRLTVV.

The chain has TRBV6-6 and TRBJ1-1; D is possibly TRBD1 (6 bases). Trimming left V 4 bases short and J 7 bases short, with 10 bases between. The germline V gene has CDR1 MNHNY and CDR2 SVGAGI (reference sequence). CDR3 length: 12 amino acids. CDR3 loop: CASSSQGYEAFF. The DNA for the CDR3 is TGTGCCAGCAGTTCACAGGGCTATGAAGCTTTCTTT.

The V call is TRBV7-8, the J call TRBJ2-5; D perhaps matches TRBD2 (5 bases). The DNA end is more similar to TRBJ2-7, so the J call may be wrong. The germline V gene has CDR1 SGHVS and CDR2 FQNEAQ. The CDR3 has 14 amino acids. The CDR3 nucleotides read TGTGCCAGCAGCTTAGGTCGGACTTACTACGAGCAGTACTTC. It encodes CASSLGRTYYEQYF.

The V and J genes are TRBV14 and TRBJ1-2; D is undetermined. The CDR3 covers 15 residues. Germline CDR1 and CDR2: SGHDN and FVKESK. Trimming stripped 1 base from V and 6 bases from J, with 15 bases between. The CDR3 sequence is CASSQVVGGVDGYTF. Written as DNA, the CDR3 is TGTGCCAGCAGCCAAGTGGTGGGAGGAGTGGATGGCTACACCTTC.

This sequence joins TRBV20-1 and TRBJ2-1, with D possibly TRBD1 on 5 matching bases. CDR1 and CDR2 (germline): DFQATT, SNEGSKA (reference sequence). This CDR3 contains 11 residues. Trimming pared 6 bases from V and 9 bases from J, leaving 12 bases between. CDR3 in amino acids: CSAVDTFEQFF. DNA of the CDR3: TGCAGTGCCGTGGACACTTTTGAGCAGTTCTTC.

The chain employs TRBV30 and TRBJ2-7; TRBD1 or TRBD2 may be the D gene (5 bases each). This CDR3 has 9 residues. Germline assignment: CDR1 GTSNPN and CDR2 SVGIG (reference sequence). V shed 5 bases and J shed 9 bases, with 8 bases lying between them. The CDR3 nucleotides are TGTGCCTGGGGGGACGGGCAGTACTTC. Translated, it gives CAWGDGQYF. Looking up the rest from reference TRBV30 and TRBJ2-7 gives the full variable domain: SQTIHQWPATLVQPVGSPLSLECTVEGTSNPNLYWYRQAAGRGLQLLFYSVGIGQISSEVPQNLSASRPQDRQFILSSKKLLLSDSGFYLCAWGDGQYFGPGTRLTVT.

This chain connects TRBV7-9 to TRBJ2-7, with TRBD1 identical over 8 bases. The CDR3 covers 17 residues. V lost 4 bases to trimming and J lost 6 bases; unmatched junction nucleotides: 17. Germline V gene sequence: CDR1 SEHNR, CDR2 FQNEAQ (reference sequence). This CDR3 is CASSSGTGWGFPSEQYF. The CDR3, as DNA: TGTGCCAGCAGCTCGGGGACAGGATGGGGATTCCCTTCCGAGCAGTACTTC.

This CDR3 reads CASRRPGTALQYF. Here the CDR3 DNA reads TGTGCCAGCAGACGTCCCGGGACAGCACTGCAGTACTTC. The V and J genes are TRBV28 and TRBJ2-7; the match to TRBD1 covers 7 bases. CDR3 length: 13 residues. Germline assignment: CDR1 MDHEN and CDR2 SYDVKM. J lost 9 bases, V lost 6 bases, and 11 bases had no gene match.

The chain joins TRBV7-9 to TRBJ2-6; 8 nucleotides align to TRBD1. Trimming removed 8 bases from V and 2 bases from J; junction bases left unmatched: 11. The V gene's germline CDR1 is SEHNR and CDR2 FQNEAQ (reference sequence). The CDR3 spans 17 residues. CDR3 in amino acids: CASELDKDRAGANVLTF. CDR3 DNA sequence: TGTGCCAGCGAACTAGACAAGGACAGGGCTGGGGCCAACGTCCTGACTTTC.

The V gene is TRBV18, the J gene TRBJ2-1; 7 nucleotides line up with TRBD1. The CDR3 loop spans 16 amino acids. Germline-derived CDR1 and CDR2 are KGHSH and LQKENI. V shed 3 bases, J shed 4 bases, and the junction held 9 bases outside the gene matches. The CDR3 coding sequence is TGTGCCAGCTCACCCCTAGTAGGACAGGTATACAATGAGCAGTTCTTC. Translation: CASSPLVGQVYNEQFF.

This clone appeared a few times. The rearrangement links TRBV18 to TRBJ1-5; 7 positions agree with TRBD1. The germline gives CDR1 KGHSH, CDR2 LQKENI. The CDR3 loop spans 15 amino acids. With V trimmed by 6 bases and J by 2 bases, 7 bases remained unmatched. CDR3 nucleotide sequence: TGTGCCAGCTCGCCGCCAGGGGGTCGCAATCAGCCCCAGCATTTT. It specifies CASSPPGGRNQPQHF. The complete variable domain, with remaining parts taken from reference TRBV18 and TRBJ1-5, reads NAGVMQNPRHLVRRRGQEARLRCSPMKGHSHVYWYRQLPEEGLKFMVYLQKENIIDESGMPKERFSAEFPKEGPSILRIQQVVRGDSAAYFCASSPPGGRNQPQHFGDGTRLSIL.

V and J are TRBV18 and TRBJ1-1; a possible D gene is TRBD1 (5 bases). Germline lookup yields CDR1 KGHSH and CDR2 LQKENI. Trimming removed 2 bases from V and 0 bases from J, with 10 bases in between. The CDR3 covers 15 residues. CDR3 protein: CASSPGHRLNTEAFF. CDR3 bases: TGTGCCAGCTCACCAGGTCACAGGTTGAACACTGAAGCTTTCTTT.